The 27 T cell receptor beta chains listed next were all sequenced from one sample in a study of T cells in Graves' hyperthyroidism and ophthalmopathy. RNA transcripts gave rise to amplified TCR beta CDR3 regions. HTBI primers were used for first-round RT-PCR of the TCR CDR3. TCRdb re-called the multiplex PCR reads with MiXCR, one entry per CDR3 protein. The sample carries around 580,000 distinct CDR3 sequences, 15% to 20% recorded once. The sample comprised blood. These receptors all stem from a woman aged 18-30 years with Graves' hyperthyroidism.

This chain uses TRBV5-8 with TRBJ2-3; D is unresolved. V dropped 2 bases and J dropped 2 bases, with 15 bases sitting between them. The CDR3 covers 16 residues. Per the germline V gene, CDR1 is SGHTS and CDR2 is YDEGEE. The CDR3 DNA is TGTGCCAGCAGCTTTAACGGTATAAGTCACACAGATACGCAGTATTTT. Translating it yields CASSFNGISHTDTQYF.

The chain recombines TRBV12-3 or TRBV12-4 with TRBJ1-6; tentative D call: TRBD1 (6 bases). V lost 2 bases, J lost 8 bases, and 10 bases lay in between. The CDR3 contains 14 residues. CDR3 sequence (DNA): TGTGCCAGCAGTTTAAACAGGGTACATTCACCCCTCCACTTT. It is translated as CASSLNRVHSPLHF.

This clonotype was detected only a few times. The chain carries TRBV18 and TRBJ2-1; D remains ambiguous. Per the germline V gene, CDR1 is KGHSH and CDR2 is LQKENI. CDR3 size: 13 residues. Trimming stripped 2 bases from V and 4 bases from J, with 6 bases between. The CDR3 nucleotides read TGTGCCAGCTCACCAGACTGGTACAATGAGCAGTTCTTC. As protein: CASSPDWYNEQFF.

This clonotype has only a few counts. This chain uses TRBV19 with TRBJ1-5; 8 bases are a match to TRBD1. The junction had 4 bases not matched to a gene; V was cut back by 1 base and J by 2 bases. CDR1 is LNHDA, CDR2 SQIVND, per germline (reference sequence). The CDR3 has 16 amino acids. The CDR3 sequence is CASSIAGGVGNQPQHF. The DNA of the CDR3 is TGTGCCAGTAGTATAGCAGGGGGCGTAGGCAATCAGCCCCAGCATTTT.

The chain links TRBV19 to TRBJ1-1; TRBD1 aligns across 11 bases. The germline CDR1 and CDR2 sequences are LNHDA and SQIVND (reference sequence). J gave up 4 bases and V 7 bases, and 11 bases lay outside the gene matches. The CDR3 covers 16 residues. CDR3 residues: CASTPRSGQGVTEAFF. CDR3 nucleotides: TGTGCCAGTACCCCACGTTCGGGACAGGGGGTCACTGAAGCTTTCTTT.

The chain recombines TRBV3-1 with TRBJ2-2; D is unresolved. CDR1 LGHDT and CDR2 YNNKEL come from the germline V gene (reference sequence). The CDR3 is 14 amino acids. V was clipped by 0 bases and J by 6 bases, with 8 bases between them. The CDR3 protein is CASSQDGLAGELFF. In DNA form, the CDR3 reads TGTGCCAGCAGCCAAGATGGGCTAGCCGGGGAGCTGTTTTTT.

This clonotype came up many times. The rearrangement links TRBV12-3 or TRBV12-4 to TRBJ1-4; D might be TRBD1 (6 bases). The CDR3 is made up of 17 amino acids. Trimming took off 6 bases at V and 5 bases at J, with 22 bases between the two ends. The CDR3: CASRPWMGEGGNEKLFF. CDR3 nucleotide sequence: TGTGCCAGCAGACCCTGGATGGGTGAGGGGGGGAATGAAAAACTGTTTTTT.

The sample holds many counts of this clonotype. This rearrangement joins TRBV7-2 to TRBJ2-1, with 9 positions matching TRBD1. With 2 bases clipped from V and 6 bases from J, the junction kept 5 bases outside the gene matches. This CDR3 is 15 amino acids long. Germline V gene data show CDR1 as SGHTA and CDR2 as FQGNSA. CDR3 DNA: TGTGCCAGCAGCTTAAGGACAGGGGCCGGCAATGAGCAGTTCTTC. Its protein product is CASSLRTGAGNEQFF.

This clonotype was seen many times. The J gene is TRBJ1-4, the V gene TRBV20-1; perhaps TRBD1 as D (6 bases). CDR3 length equals 15 residues. Germline loops: CDR1 DFQATT, CDR2 SNEGSKA (reference sequence). V lost 1 base to trimming and J lost 8 bases, with 17 bases between them. CDR3 region: CSARVWSGVGEKLFF. The CDR3 DNA reads TGCAGTGCTAGAGTCTGGTCAGGGGTGGGCGAAAAACTGTTTTTT.

The rearrangement joins TRBV12-5 to TRBJ1-5, with D unclear. This CDR3 contains 14 residues. Germline CDR1 LGHNT, CDR2 FRNRAP. The V gene lost 4 bases and the J gene lost 4 bases, with 11 bases spanning the gap. The CDR3 bases are TGTGCTAGTGGTTACGACCCCTCAAATCAGCCCCAGCATTTT. Translated, it gives CASGYDPSNQPQHF.

This clonotype appeared a few times. This chain connects TRBV5-1 to TRBJ2-4; D perhaps matches TRBD1 (5 bases). Germline CDR1 is SGHRS and CDR2 is YFSETQ. The CDR3 length is 14 residues. The germline V and J ends were trimmed by 1 base and 5 bases, with 10 bases remaining between them. The CDR3 loop reads CASSLTGLQNIQYF. CDR3 nucleotide sequence: TGCGCCAGCAGCTTGACAGGTCTCCAAAACATTCAGTACTTC.

This clonotype was picked up many times. The V call is TRBV2, the J call TRBJ2-1, with 8 bases identical to TRBD2. Unmatched junction bases numbered 19, after V lost 9 bases and J lost 0 bases. Germline V gene sequence: CDR1 SNHLY, CDR2 FYNNEI. The CDR3 has 19 residues. The CDR3 region is CASSLSRLASTISYNEQFF. CDR3 in DNA: TGTGCCAGTTCTCTTTCTAGACTAGCGAGCACGATCTCCTACAATGAGCAGTTCTTC.

The rearrangement links TRBV6-1 to TRBJ2-1; tentatively, D is TRBD2 (5 bases). V was trimmed by 5 bases and J by 8 bases, leaving 13 bases between them. The CDR3 runs to 13 residues. Looked up from germline, CDR1 is MNHNS and CDR2 is SASEGT. CDR3 in amino acids: CASSPTILDEQFF. The CDR3 region has the DNA TGTGCCAGCAGTCCGACTATCCTCGATGAGCAGTTCTTC.

This clonotype was seen ten or more times. The chain uses TRBV18 and TRBJ2-3; D unresolved. This CDR3 has 16 residues. V lost 2 bases to trimming and J lost 0 bases, with 12 bases between them. Germline V gives CDR1 KGHSH, CDR2 LQKENI. CDR3 residues: CASSPTPGISTDTQYF. CDR3 bases: TGTGCCAGCTCACCAACGCCAGGAATTAGCACAGATACGCAGTATTTT.

This clonotype was detected only a few times. This rearrangement joins TRBV5-1 to TRBJ1-2; D uncertain. Germline V CDR1 and CDR2: SGHRS, YFSETQ. This CDR3 is 14 amino acids long. The V end was cut by 0 bases, the J end by 2 bases, with 8 bases between. The CDR3 reads CASSLGGYNYGYTF. The CDR3 DNA is TGCGCCAGCAGCTTGGGTGGGTACAACTATGGCTACACCTTC.

This clonotype was counted ten times or more. This chain joins TRBV20-1 and TRBJ2-7, with TRBD1 matching 7 bases. Germline-derived CDR1 and CDR2 are DFQATT and SNEGSKA (reference sequence). There are 15 residues in the CDR3. The J segment lost 1 base and the V segment lost 4 bases, leaving 10 bases of the junction unmatched. The chain's CDR3 is CSAKRPDRESYEQYF. The CDR3 region has the DNA TGCAGTGCTAAAAGGCCAGACAGGGAGTCCTACGAGCAGTACTTC.

This chain uses TRBV29-1 with TRBJ2-2; D gene ambiguous. The CDR3 is 15 residues long. Germline V lookup: CDR1 SQVTM, CDR2 ANQGSEA. V dropped 5 bases and J dropped 2 bases, with 15 bases sitting between them. CDR3 sequence reads: CSVSSARENTGELFF. The CDR3 bases are TGCAGCGTTTCTTCTGCGAGAGAAAACACCGGGGAGCTGTTTTTT.

This clonotype was counted at least ten times. The rearrangement joins TRBV12-5 to TRBJ2-1; the match to TRBD1 covers 9 bases. Germline V gene sequence: CDR1 LGHNT, CDR2 FRNRAP. This CDR3 is 16 amino acids long. Unmatched junction bases numbered 8, after V lost 3 bases and J lost 5 bases. As DNA, the CDR3 is TGTGCTAGTGGTTTAGCCGGGACAGGGTCCCACAATGAGCAGTTCTTC. Protein product: CASGLAGTGSHNEQFF. Drawing the rest from reference TRBV12-5 and TRBJ2-1, the complete variable domain is DARVTQTPRHKVTEMGQEVTMRCQPILGHNTVFWYRQTMMQGLELLAYFRNRAPLDDSGMPKDRFSAEMPDATLATLKIQPSEPRDSAVYFCASGLAGTGSHNEQFFGPGTRLTVL.

V and J are TRBV4-1 and TRBJ2-6; 9 bases match TRBD1. CDR1 is MGHRA, CDR2 YSYEKL, per germline. Trimming removed 7 bases from V and 0 bases from J; junction bases left unmatched: 7. The length of the CDR3 is 17 residues. CDR3 residues: CASTPGQGISGANVLTF. The CDR3 DNA is TGCGCCAGCACTCCGGGACAGGGTATCTCTGGGGCCAACGTCCTGACTTTC.

This rearrangement joins TRBV5-1 to TRBJ1-2; D perhaps matches TRBD1 (5 bases). Trimming shortened V by 1 base and J by 4 bases, and 20 bases separated the two germline ends. CDR3 length: 17 residues. Germline V gene lookup returns CDR1 SGHRS and CDR2 YFSETQ. The CDR3 reads CASSLFRAGSPPYGYTF. DNA of the CDR3: TGCGCCAGCAGCTTGTTTCGGGCAGGGAGCCCCCCCTATGGCTACACCTTC.

This clonotype appeared many times. This sequence joins TRBV29-1 and TRBJ2-5; 8 bases agree with TRBD2. V lost 5 bases and J lost 2; bases outside the gene matches: 4. CDR3 length equals 13 residues. Germline V lookup: CDR1 SQVTM, CDR2 ANQGSEA. The CDR3 reads CSVSGSGQETQYF. The CDR3 bases are TGCAGCGTTAGCGGGAGTGGGCAAGAGACCCAGTACTTC.

The DNA for the CDR3 is TGTGCCAGCAGCTTGGCACCCCCGATGGCAGATACGCAGTATTTT. As protein: CASSLAPPMADTQYF. The rearrangement uses TRBV5-5 and TRBJ2-3; no definite D call. Germline V gives CDR1 SGHKS, CDR2 YYEKEE (reference sequence). The CDR3 has 15 residues. V was trimmed by 0 bases and J by 4 bases, leaving 12 bases between them.

Note on this clonotype: A much larger clone sits a single nucleotide away, making a read error possible. The V and J genes are TRBV7-2 and TRBJ2-7; TRBD1 agrees at 10 bases. CDR1 is SGHTA and CDR2 is FQGNSA in the germline V gene. CDR3 size: 13 residues. The CDR3: CASSATGGYEQCF. The CDR3 bases are TGTGCCAGCAGCGCGACAGGGGGCTACGAGCAGTGCTTC.

A few counts support this clonotype. The CDR3 DNA is TGTGCCAGCACCCGAAAGAGCAATCAGCCCCAGCATTTT. Translating gives CASTRKSNQPQHF. The J gene is TRBJ1-5, the V gene TRBV6-2 or TRBV6-3, with unresolved D. Deletions cut 7 bases from V and 1 base from J, with 8 bases between. The CDR3 loop spans 13 amino acids. Germline-derived CDR1 and CDR2 are MNHEY and SVGEGT.

Many counts were recorded for this clonotype. The CDR3 is CASRWDRGRAYTDTQYF. CDR3 nucleotide sequence: TGTGCCAGCAGATGGGACAGGGGAAGGGCTTATACAGATACGCAGTATTTT. The chain employs TRBV2 and TRBJ2-3; 10 bases align to TRBD1. CDR3 size: 17 residues. Germline values: CDR1 SNHLY, CDR2 FYNNEI. J was trimmed by 3 bases and V by 6 bases; bases with no gene match: 12.

Remarks on this clonotype: A much bigger clone sits one base away, suggesting this may be a read error. This chain uses TRBV6-2 or TRBV6-3 with TRBJ2-2, with D possibly called TRBD1 or TRBD2 (5 bases each). Between the trimmed V and J ends, which lost 3 bases and 4 bases, there was a span of 12 bases. CDR1 is MNHEY, CDR2 SVGEGT, per germline. This CDR3 has 15 residues. The CDR3 nucleotides are TGTGCCAGCAGTTATGGGCAGGGAGCCACCGGGGAGCTGTTTTTT. Protein sequence: CASSYGQGATGELFF.

The chain combines TRBV27 with TRBJ2-5; 10 bases are shared with TRBD2. With V trimmed by 1 base and J by 5 bases, 7 bases remained unmatched. Germline V CDR1 and CDR2: MNHEY, SMNVEV (reference sequence). This CDR3 is 16 amino acids long. This chain's CDR3 is CASSLFGTSVQETQYF. The CDR3 region has the DNA TGTGCCAGCAGTTTATTCGGGACTAGCGTTCAGGAGACCCAGTACTTC.